This T cell receptor (beta chain) appears in the sequencing data of a study of T-cell memory formation after mild COVID-19. Study results and limitations: CD4/CD8 balance characterized clones contracting day 15 to 85, and CD4+ skew characterized later expanders.

CDR3 size: 22 residues. CDR1 is MDHEN, CDR2 SYDVKM, per germline. V gave up 1 base and J gave up 7 bases, with 35 bases separating them. As regards this clonotype: The antigen remains undetermined.

One entry per CDR3 protein results from TCRdb running MiXCR on the 5' RACE reads. The profile shows 300,000 to 400,000 distinct CDR3 sequences, about 16% of them singletons. The chain uses TRBV28 and TRBJ1-3; D perhaps matches TRBD1 (5 bases). The sample was PBMCs or a T cell subset sorted from them (not recorded which). This sequence was found in a man between 18 and 29 years old who had mild COVID-19 (a few samples of this study predate the infection). Cell type and time point are not known. In DNA, the CDR3 is TGTGCCAGCAGTTTATTCCTAACGATGGGGAATGGGGGTCTTACGCTGCCGAACACCATATATTTT. This codes for CASSLFLTMGNGGLTLPNTIYF.